This T cell receptor (beta chain) was observed in a study of OX40 agonist ivuxolimab in advanced cancers. TCRdb's table, derived via immunoSEQ multiplex PCR, lists solely in-frame clones and lacks some. In the table there are tens of thousands of clones, about 89% of which are singletons. Germline V gives CDR1 MNHNS, CDR2 SASEGT. This CDR3 has 16 amino acids. Remarks on this clone: Antigen unknown. The junction does not match germline at one end; this may be a read error. The sample has other DNA sequences that encode this CDR3 too.

Whole-study findings and limits: There were also nonresponders showing low normalized T-cell clonal expansion.

The source of this sequence is an adult with an advanced solid tumor such as melanoma, head and neck, liver or kidney cancer. V is TRBV6-1 and J is TRBJ2-7; maybe TRBD2 (5 bases). The starting material was CD4+ or CD8+ T cells sorted from blood, obtained in a trial of the OX40 agonist ivuxolimab. The CDR3 loop is CASSEAPFGIFYEQYF. Here the CDR3 DNA reads TGTGCCAGCAGTGAAGCGCCCTTCGGGATTTTCTACGAGCAGTACTTT.